A selection of T cell receptor beta chains follows, all from one sample in a study of CD8 T cells in Susac syndrome. A single record per CDR3 protein comes from TCRdb applying MiXCR to the immunoSEQ multiplex PCR reads. The sample lists under 150,000 distinct CDR3 sequences, roughly 80% occurring once. Input material: CD8+ T cells from PBMCs. These receptors all stem from a human donor with multiple sclerosis. CDR3s include the opening cysteine and the closing phenylalanine or tryptophan. A D gene is named only where the DNA matches it firmly. Clone size is shown for a subset of rows, as once, few, many or a class of expanded clone.

-	TRBV6-1	15	TRBJ2-2	TRBD1	CASRMGTGDTGELFF	TGTGCCAGCAGAATGGGGACAGGGGACACCGGGGAGCTGTTTTTT
-	TRBV20-1	17	TRBJ2-2	TRBD2	CSARDSRLAGVTGELFF	TGCAGTGCTAGAGATTCTCGACTAGCGGGGGTCACCGGGGAGCTGTTTTTT
-	TRBV12-3/TRBV12-4	14	TRBJ1-5	TRBD1	CASSLQGGHQPQHF	TGTGCCAGCAGTTTGCAGGGGGGTCATCAGCCCCAGCATTTT
-	TRBV6-5	12	TRBJ2-7	-	CASRSSGMEQYF	TGTGCCAGCAGGTCCTCAGGGATGGAGCAGTACTTC
few	TRBV20-1	14	TRBJ1-2	-	CSALARGLVYGYTF	TGCAGTGCCCTAGCTCGGGGGCTCGTCTATGGCTACACCTTC
-	TRBV6-2/TRBV6-3	13	TRBJ2-1	TRBD1	CASRRTGWNEQFF	TGTGCCAGCAGGAGGACAGGGTGGAATGAGCAGTTCTTC
-	TRBV7-8	19	TRBJ2-1	TRBD2	CASSSSPGTSRLWYNEQFF	TGTGCCAGCAGCTCCAGTCCCGGGACTAGCCGGTTATGGTACAATGAGCAGTTCTTC
-	TRBV7-9	13	TRBJ1-2	-	CASSFDRPYGYTF	TGTGCCAGCAGCTTCGACAGACCCTATGGCTACACCTTC
-	TRBV12-3/TRBV12-4	13	TRBJ1-1	TRBD1	CAIVKTGGNEAFF	TGTGCCATTGTGAAAACAGGGGGTAATGAAGCTTTCTTT
-	TRBV13	17	TRBJ2-3	-	CASSLDVGDGRTDTQYF	TGTGCCAGCAGCTTAGATGTGGGGGACGGTCGCACAGATACGCAGTATTTT
-	TRBV30	14	TRBJ2-1	TRBD1	CAWSVHGTGSEQFF	TGTGCCTGGAGTGTACATGGGACAGGGAGTGAGCAGTTCTTC
-	TRBV7-9	17	TRBJ2-6	-	CANSRPMRASGANVLTF	TGTGCCAACAGCCGACCGATGAGGGCCTCTGGGGCCAACGTCCTGACTTTC
-	TRBV30	12	TRBJ2-1	-	CAWSPTRGEQFF	TGTGCCTGGAGCCCCACCAGGGGTGAGCAGTTCTTC
few	TRBV7-3	16	TRBJ2-7	-	CASSLLGQDTSYEQYF	TGTGCCAGCAGCTTACTAGGGCAGGACACTTCCTACGAGCAGTACTTC
once	TRBV2	15	TRBJ2-7	-	CASSEVLGPSYEQYF	TGTGCCAGCAGTGAAGTTTTGGGCCCCTCCTACGAGCAGTACTTC